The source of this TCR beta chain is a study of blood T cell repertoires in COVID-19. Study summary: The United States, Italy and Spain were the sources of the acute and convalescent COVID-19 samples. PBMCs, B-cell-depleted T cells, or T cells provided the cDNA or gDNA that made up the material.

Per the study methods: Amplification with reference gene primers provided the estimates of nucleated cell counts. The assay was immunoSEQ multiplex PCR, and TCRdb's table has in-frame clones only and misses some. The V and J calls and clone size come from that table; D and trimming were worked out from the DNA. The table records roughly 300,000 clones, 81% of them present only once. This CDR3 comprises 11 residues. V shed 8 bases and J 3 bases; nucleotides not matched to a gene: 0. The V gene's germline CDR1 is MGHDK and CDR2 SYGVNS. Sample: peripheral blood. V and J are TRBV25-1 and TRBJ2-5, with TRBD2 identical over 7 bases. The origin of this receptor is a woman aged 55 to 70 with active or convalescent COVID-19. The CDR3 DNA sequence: TGTGCCAGCGGGGGGGAAGAGACCCAGTACTTC. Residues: CASGGEETQYF. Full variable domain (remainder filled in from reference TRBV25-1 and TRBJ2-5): EADIYQTPRYLVIGTGKKITLECSQTMGHDKMYWYQQDPGMELHLIHYSYGVNSTEKGDLSSESTVSRIRTEHFPLTLESARPSHTSQYLCASGGEETQYFGPGTRLLVL.